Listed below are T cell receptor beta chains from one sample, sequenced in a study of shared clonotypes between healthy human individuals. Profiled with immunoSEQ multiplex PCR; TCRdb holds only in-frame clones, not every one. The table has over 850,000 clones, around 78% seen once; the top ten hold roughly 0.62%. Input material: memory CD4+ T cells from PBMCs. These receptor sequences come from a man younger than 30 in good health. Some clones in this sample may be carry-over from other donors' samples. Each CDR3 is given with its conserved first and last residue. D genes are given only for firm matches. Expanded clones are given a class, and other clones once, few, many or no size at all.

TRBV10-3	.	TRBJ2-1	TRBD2	TGTGCCATCAGTGACCTAGACAGGGCTAGCGGGAGTATCAATGAGCAGTTCTTC	CAISDLDRASGSINEQFF
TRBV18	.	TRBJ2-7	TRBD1	TGTGCCAGCTCCCCGGGACAGGGGGACGAGCAGTACTTC	CASSPGQGDEQYF
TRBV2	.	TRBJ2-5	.	TGTGCCAGCAGTGTGGACACCACCGCGGAGACCCAGTACTTC	CASSVDTTAETQYF
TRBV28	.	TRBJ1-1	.	TGTGCCAGCAGTACGATGGGGGCTTGGACTGAAGCTTTCTTT	CASSTMGAWTEAFF
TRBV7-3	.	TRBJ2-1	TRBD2	TGTGCCAGCAGCTTGGGGTCTAGCGGGAGCAATGAGCAGTTCTTC	CASSLGSSGSNEQFF
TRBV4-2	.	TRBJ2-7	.	TGTGCCAGCAGCCCGGCGGCTATGGGCTCCTACGAGCAGTACTTC	CASSPAAMGSYEQYF
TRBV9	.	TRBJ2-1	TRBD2	TGTGCCAGCACCCCGGGACTAGCGGCCAATGAGCAGTTCTTC	CASTPGLAANEQFF
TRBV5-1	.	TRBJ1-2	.	TGCGCCAGCAGCTTAGGCGGGGGCACCCGAGGCTACACCTTC	CASSLGGGTRGYTF
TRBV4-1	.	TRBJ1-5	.	TGCGCCAGCAGCCTCCTCCCGGGACCCAATAGCAATCAGCCCCAGCATTTT	CASSLLPGPNSNQPQHF
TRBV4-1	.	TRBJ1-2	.	TGCGCCAGCAGCCAGGCCTCACATGACAGGAACTATGGCTACACCTTC	CASSQASHDRNYGYTF
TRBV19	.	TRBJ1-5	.	TGTGCCAGTAGTGAGGGCAGAGATCAGCCCCAGCATTTT	CASSEGRDQPQHF
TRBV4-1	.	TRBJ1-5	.	TGCGCCAGCAGCCAAGGAGGAAGGGATCAGCCCCAGCATTTT	CASSQGGRDQPQHF
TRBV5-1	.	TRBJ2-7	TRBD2	TGCGCCAGCAGCGCCGGACTAGCGGGAGGTTCAGGACACGAGCAGTACTTC	CASSAGLAGGSGHEQYF
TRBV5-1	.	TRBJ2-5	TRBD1	TGCGCCAGCAGCTTGTTTCAGGGGGCGCGGGAGACCCAGTACTTC	CASSLFQGARETQYF
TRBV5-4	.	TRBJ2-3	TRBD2	TGTGCCACTGGACTAGCGGGAGCCGCAGATACGCAGTATTTT	CATGLAGAADTQYF
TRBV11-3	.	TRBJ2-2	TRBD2	TGTGCCAGCAGCCTAGCGGGCGCCGGGGAGCTGTTTTTT	CASSLAGAGELFF
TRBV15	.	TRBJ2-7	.	TGTGCCACCAGCAGAGGTGGCTTCGTGGTCGACGAGCAGTACTTC	CATSRGGFVVDEQYF
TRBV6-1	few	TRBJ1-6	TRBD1	TGTGCCAGCAGTGATTCCGCAGGGGGCTATAATTCACCCCTCCACTTT	CASSDSAGGYNSPLHF
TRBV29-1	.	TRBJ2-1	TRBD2	TGCAGCGTTGGTCTTCAACTAGCGGTTTCACGTGAGCAGTTCTTC	CSVGLQLAVSREQFF
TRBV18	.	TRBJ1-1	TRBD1	TGTGCCAGCTCATGGGACAGTCTCGGGGAAGCTTTCTTT	CASSWDSLGEAFF
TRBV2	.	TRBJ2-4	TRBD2	TGTGCCAGCAGTGAATTAGCGGGAGGGCCCCTTCAGTACTTC	CASSELAGGPLQYF
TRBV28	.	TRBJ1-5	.	TGTGCCAGCGATTGGGCCGCGAGGAGCAATCAGCCCCAGCATTTT	CASDWAARSNQPQHF
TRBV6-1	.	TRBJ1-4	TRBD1	TGTGCCAGCAGTCTCGGGACAGGGCCGGATGAAAAACTGTTTTTT	CASSLGTGPDEKLFF
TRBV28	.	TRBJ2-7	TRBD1	TGTGCCAGCAGGGAACAGGGGTACGAGCAGTACTTC	CASREQGYEQYF
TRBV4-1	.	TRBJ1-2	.	TGCGCCAGCAGCCAGTTTATCGGAGGGGCCTATGGCTACACCTTC	CASSQFIGGAYGYTF
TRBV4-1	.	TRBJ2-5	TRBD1	TGCGCCAGCAGCCAGTCTACCATACAGGGGTACCAAGAGACCCAGTACTTC	CASSQSTIQGYQETQYF
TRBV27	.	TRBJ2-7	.	TGTGCCAGCAAGGGGGCGGGGGCCTTCCTTCGAAGCTCCTACGAGCAGTACTTC	CASKGAGAFLRSSYEQYF
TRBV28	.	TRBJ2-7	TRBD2	TGTGCCAGCAGCTTAGCGGGAGGTACGTTTGGTGACGAGCAGTACTTC	CASSLAGGTFGDEQYF